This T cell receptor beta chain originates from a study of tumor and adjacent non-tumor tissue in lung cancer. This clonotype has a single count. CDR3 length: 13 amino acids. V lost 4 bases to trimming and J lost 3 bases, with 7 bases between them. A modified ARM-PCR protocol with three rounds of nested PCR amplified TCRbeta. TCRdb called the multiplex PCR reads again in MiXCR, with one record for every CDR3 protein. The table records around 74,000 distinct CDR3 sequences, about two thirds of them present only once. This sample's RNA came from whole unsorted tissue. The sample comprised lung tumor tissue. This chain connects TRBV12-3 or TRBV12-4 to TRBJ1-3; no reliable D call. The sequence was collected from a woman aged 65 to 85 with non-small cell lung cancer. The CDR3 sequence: CASSSSCGNTIYF. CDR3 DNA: TGTGCCAGCAGTTCCTCCTGTGGAAACACCATATATTTT.